This T cell receptor (beta chain) was recorded in a study of CD8+ T cells in alopecia areata. Study information: Tofacitinib was taken orally by treated patients, and the dose was 5 to 10 mg twice daily. The study gave tofacitinib for 6 to 18 months, then 6 months off drug. The study's findings and limits: An increase in clonality over normal scalp was evident in lesional scalp, especially alopecia totalis/universalis.

cDNA prepared by RNA extraction and subsequent reverse transcription served as the template for sequencing. The protocol was immunoSEQ multiplex PCR, while the TCRdb copy is restricted to in-frame clones and leaves out a portion. The table records about 42,000 clones, around three fifths of them present only once. Remarks on this clone: What it recognizes is unknown. This CDR3 is also generated by other DNA sequences in the sample.

As for treatment: oral pan-JAK inhibitor, 5-10 mg twice daily. Peripheral blood and lesional scalp punch biopsies came from alopecia areata patients. This CDR3 region has 15 residues. The V end was cut by 0 bases, the J end by 4 bases, with 10 bases between. Germline-derived CDR1 and CDR2 are LGHNA and YSLEER. The chain uses TRBV4-3 and TRBJ1-5, with D possibly matching TRBD1 (5 bases). The starting material was CD8+ T cells sorted from blood, obtained at week 4, from a patient treated with tofacitinib. The sequence was obtained from a human donor with alopecia areata. The CDR3 is CASSQDGTGNQPQHF. The CDR3 DNA is TGCGCCAGCAGCCAAGATGGGACGGGGAATCAGCCCCAGCATTTT.